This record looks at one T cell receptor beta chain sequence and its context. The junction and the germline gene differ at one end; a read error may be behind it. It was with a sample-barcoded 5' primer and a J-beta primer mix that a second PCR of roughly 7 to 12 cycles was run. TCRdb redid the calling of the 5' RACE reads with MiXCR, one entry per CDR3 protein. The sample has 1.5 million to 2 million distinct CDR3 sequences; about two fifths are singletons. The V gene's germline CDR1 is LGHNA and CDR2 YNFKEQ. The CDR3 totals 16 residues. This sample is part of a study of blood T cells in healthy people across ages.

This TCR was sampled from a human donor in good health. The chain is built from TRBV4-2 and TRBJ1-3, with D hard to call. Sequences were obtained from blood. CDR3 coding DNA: TGTGCCAGCAGCCTACTCCAACAGCTCTCCGGAAACACCGTATATTTT. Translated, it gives CASSLLQQLSGNTVYF.